These 27 T cell receptor beta chains were all obtained from the same sample, sequenced in a study of T cells after yellow fever vaccination. TCRdb processed the 5' RACE reads anew with MiXCR; each CDR3 protein has one entry. The repertoire holds a few hundred thousand distinct CDR3 sequences, with 10% to 15% as singletons. The material was CD4+ T cells sorted from PBMCs, obtained 45 days after the yellow fever booster vaccination. The origin of the receptors is a man aged 25-40 years who received the YFV17D yellow fever vaccine.

The chain is built from TRBV5-1 and TRBJ2-2; D is perhaps TRBD2 (5 bases). With 2 bases removed from V and 0 bases from J, the gap between germline ends came to 11 bases. The CDR3 is made up of 16 amino acids. Germline V gene lookup returns CDR1 SGHRS and CDR2 YFSETQ. The DNA of the CDR3 is TGCGCCAGCAGCTTAGTACTAGAGGCGAACACCGGGGAGCTGTTTTTT. As protein: CASSLVLEANTGELFF.

The chain employs TRBV20-1 and TRBJ2-7, with TRBD2 matching over 8 bases. CDR1 DFQATT and CDR2 SNEGSKA come from the germline V gene (reference sequence). This CDR3 is built from 14 residues. Unmatched junction bases numbered 7, after V lost 4 bases and J lost 2 bases. As DNA, the CDR3 is TGCAGTGCTAACCGGGGGGGGGCTACCTACGAGCAGTACTTC. Protein product: CSANRGGATYEQYF.

Concerning this clonotype: A much larger clone sits a single nucleotide away, making a read error possible. The chain recombines TRBV6-2 or TRBV6-3 with TRBJ2-3, with TRBD2 matching 14 bases. The CDR3 sequence is 20 residues long. CDR1 and CDR2 (germline): MNHEY, SVGEGT. The junction had 13 bases not matched to a gene; V was cut back by 2 bases and J by 3 bases. CDR3 in DNA: TGTGCCAGCAGTTACCTCCTCTCTTCCGGGACTAGCGGGAGTACAGATACGCAGTATTTT. Translated: CASSYLLSSGTSGSTDTQYF.

This sequence joins TRBV7-2 and TRBJ1-2; possible D gene TRBD1, 5 bases. The germline CDR1 and CDR2 sequences are SGHTA and FQGNSA. The CDR3 is 13 residues long. V lost 5 bases to trimming and J lost 7 bases, with 14 bases between them. This CDR3 reads CASSAQGIGGYTF. The CDR3 DNA reads TGTGCCAGCAGCGCTCAGGGTATCGGTGGCTACACCTTC.

The chain combines TRBV7-2 with TRBJ1-5; D remains unclear. This CDR3 is built from 15 residues. CDR1 is SGHTA, CDR2 FQGNSA, per germline. Trimming took off 1 base at V and 2 bases at J, with 9 bases between the two ends. CDR3 in DNA: TGTGCCAGCAGCTTAGAGCGGGCTCGCAATCAGCCCCAGCATTTT. This encodes CASSLERARNQPQHF.

The chain combines TRBV20-1 with TRBJ2-3, with 8 nucleotides matching TRBD1. V was clipped by 5 bases and J by 9 bases; unmatched bases: 16. CDR1 DFQATT and CDR2 SNEGSKA come from the germline V gene (reference sequence). The CDR3 is made up of 15 amino acids. The DNA of the CDR3 is TGCAGTGCTCGGGACAGGACTAAAATTCGAGACACGCAGTATTTT. Translating it yields CSARDRTKIRDTQYF.

V usage is TRBV20-1 and J usage is TRBJ1-1; 8 bases agree with TRBD1. Trimming at V came to 5 bases and at J to 7 bases, leaving 15 bases not matched to a gene. The CDR3 runs 15 residues. Per germline, CDR1 DFQATT and CDR2 SNEGSKA (reference sequence). CDR3 DNA: TGCAGTGCTCCCGAAGGAAGAACAGGGGGGTATGAAGCTTTCTTT. It translates to CSAPEGRTGGYEAFF.

This clonotype appeared many times. The rearrangement joins TRBV20-1 to TRBJ1-4; tentative D call: TRBD1 (6 bases). Trimming stripped 1 base from V and 7 bases from J, with 16 bases between. The germline V gene encodes CDR1 DFQATT and CDR2 SNEGSKA (reference sequence). The CDR3 loop spans 15 amino acids. In DNA, the CDR3 is TGCAGTGCTAGAGTCCCCGGGGGGCGGGGTGAAAAACTGTTTTTT. Its protein is CSARVPGGRGEKLFF.

The chain uses TRBV15 and TRBJ2-7, with D unresolved. V was trimmed by 4 bases and J by 3 bases, leaving 13 bases between them. The CDR3 has 14 amino acids. Germline V CDR1 and CDR2: LNHNV, YYDKDF (reference sequence). CDR3 coding DNA: TGTGCCACCAGCATTGACCTCGGCAGCTACGAGCAGTACTTC. This gives the protein CATSIDLGSYEQYF.

The CDR3 sequence: CASSYSIPGTGREKLFF. The CDR3 region has the DNA TGTGCCAGCAGTTACTCGATTCCCGGGACAGGACGTGAAAAACTGTTTTTT. The J gene is TRBJ1-4, the V gene TRBV6-5; 8 bases match TRBD1. V was clipped by 0 bases and J by 7 bases; unmatched bases: 10. Germline V gene sequence: CDR1 MNHEY, CDR2 SVGAGI. The CDR3 extends over 17 amino acids.

The chain has TRBV6-4 and TRBJ2-1; D possibly corresponds to TRBD2 (5 bases). Between the trimmed V and J ends, which lost 5 bases and 5 bases, there was a span of 13 bases. This CDR3 region has 14 residues. Looked up from germline, CDR1 is MRHNA and CDR2 is SNTAGT. The CDR3 here is CASSQDFGNNEQFF. In DNA form, the CDR3 reads TGTGCCAGCAGTCAGGACTTCGGAAACAATGAGCAGTTCTTC.

In its sample, this clonotype was seen a few times. The chain couples TRBV12-3 or TRBV12-4 to TRBJ2-3, with 7 bases identical to TRBD1. The CDR3 length is 12 residues. V lost 5 bases and J lost 6; bases outside the gene matches: 2. As DNA, the CDR3 is TGTGCCAGCAGTCAGACAGGGGATACGCAGTATTTT. Translation gives CASSQTGDTQYF.

The rearrangement uses TRBV20-1 and TRBJ2-2, with 9 bases that match TRBD1. Germline values: CDR1 DFQATT, CDR2 SNEGSKA (reference sequence). This CDR3 contains 14 residues. Losses at the gene ends were 3 bases for V and 6 bases for J; bases not matched to a gene: 5. The CDR3, as DNA: TGCAGTGCTAGTGAGACAGGGGGATCCGGGGAGCTGTTTTTT. Amino acid sequence: CSASETGGSGELFF.

This clonotype was detected many times. The chain recombines TRBV29-1 with TRBJ1-2; D perhaps matches TRBD1 (5 bases). The CDR3 has 15 residues. Germline values: CDR1 SQVTM, CDR2 ANQGSEA. Trimming cost V 6 bases and J 2 bases, with 19 bases left between them. DNA of the CDR3: TGCAGCGTCGGTGACAGCCCCTTATTGAACTATGGCTACACCTTC. Its translation: CSVGDSPLLNYGYTF. The variable domain in full, completed from reference TRBV29-1 and TRBJ1-2, reads SAVISQKPSRDICQRGTSLTIQCQVDSQVTMMFWYRQQPGQSLTLIATANQGSEATYESGFVIDKFPISRPNLTFSTLTVSNMSPEDSSIYLCSVGDSPLLNYGYTFGSGTRLTVV.

The rearrangement joins TRBV7-3 to TRBJ2-3; 9 bases are shared with TRBD2. This CDR3 has 15 residues. V lost 4 bases, J lost 3 bases, and 5 bases stayed unmatched. The germline gives CDR1 SGHTA, CDR2 FQGTGA. CDR3 nucleotide sequence: TGTGCCAGCAGCTCCGGACTAGCGAGGACAGATACGCAGTATTTT. This sequence encodes CASSSGLARTDTQYF.

This clonotype has just a few counts. The rearrangement uses TRBV12-5 and TRBJ2-2; 12 bases map to TRBD2. Germline assignment: CDR1 LGHNT and CDR2 FRNRAP. After removal of 5 bases from V and 7 bases from J, the junction contained 8 bases not matched to a gene. This CDR3 has 16 amino acids. In DNA form, the CDR3 reads TGTGCTAGTGGTCTAGCGGGAGGGCCCGGGGTCGGGGAGCTGTTTTTT. Its translation is CASGLAGGPGVGELFF.

The chain is built from TRBV20-1 and TRBJ1-6; 8 bases fit TRBD1. CDR1 is DFQATT, CDR2 SNEGSKA, per germline (reference sequence). The CDR3 has 13 amino acids. With V trimmed by 6 bases and J by 10 bases, 8 bases remained unmatched. The CDR3 region has the DNA TGCAGTGCAGAGGGACAGGAGATATCACCCCTCCACTTT. Encoded protein: CSAEGQEISPLHF.

This clonotype was seen many times. V gene TRBV29-1 combines with J gene TRBJ1-1; maybe TRBD1 (6 bases). The CDR3 extends over 13 amino acids. Germline values: CDR1 SQVTM, CDR2 ANQGSEA. Trimming shortened V by 6 bases and J by 4 bases, and 15 bases separated the two germline ends. The CDR3 nucleotides read TGCAGCGTGGACTACAGGGTCCCCACTGAAGCTTTCTTT. It translates to CSVDYRVPTEAFF.

The sample holds many counts of this clonotype. The rearrangement joins TRBV4-1 to TRBJ2-5; D ambiguous. Germline values: CDR1 MGHRA, CDR2 YSYEKL. The CDR3 spans 11 residues. Trimming took off 3 bases at V and 3 bases at J, with 2 bases between the two ends. The CDR3 bases are TGCGCCAGCAGCCAGGAAGAGACCCAGTACTTC. As protein: CASSQEETQYF.

This clonotype was seen a handful of times. V gene TRBV5-1 combines with J gene TRBJ2-5; D not resolved. The CDR3 consists of 16 residues. Germline V CDR1 and CDR2: SGHRS, YFSETQ. V was clipped by 1 base and J by 5 bases, with 18 bases between them. CDR3 sequence reads: CASSLSQPSSYETQYF. DNA of the CDR3: TGCGCCAGCAGCTTGTCTCAGCCTAGTTCGTACGAGACCCAGTACTTC.

This clonotype was detected a few times. The V and J genes are TRBV29-1 and TRBJ1-2, with D possibly TRBD1 on 5 matching bases. Germline values: CDR1 SQVTM, CDR2 ANQGSEA. V lost 4 bases to trimming and J lost 2 bases, with 8 bases between them. The CDR3 is 12 amino acids. The CDR3 DNA follows: TGCAGCGTTGGAGGGGCGAACTATGGCTACACCTTC. It translates to CSVGGANYGYTF.

The V call is TRBV3-1, the J call TRBJ2-1; 8 nucleotides agree with TRBD2. Per germline, CDR1 LGHDT and CDR2 YNNKEL (reference sequence). After removal of 1 base from V and 10 bases from J, the junction contained 0 bases not matched to a gene. This CDR3 comprises 12 residues. The CDR3 DNA follows: TGTGCCAGCAGCCAAGTAGCGGGAGAGCAGTTCTTC. It yields the protein CASSQVAGEQFF.

The sample holds a few counts of this clonotype. A junction end diverges from the germline sequence, so it may reflect a read error. V gene TRBV7-7 combines with J gene TRBJ2-6; 8 bases are a match to TRBD1. CDR1 SSHAT and CDR2 FNYEAQ come from the germline V gene (reference sequence). The CDR3 spans 18 residues. CDR3 amino acids: CASRYTRTGPPGANVLTF. CDR3 in DNA: TGTGCTAGCAGGTACACCCGGACAGGGCCCCCTGGGGCCAACGTCCTGACTTTC.

The V and J genes are TRBV10-3 and TRBJ2-7; D may be TRBD1 (6 bases). There are 12 residues in the CDR3. Trimming removed 10 bases at V and 5 bases at J, with 15 bases between. The V gene's germline CDR1 is ENHRY and CDR2 SYGVKD. CDR3 sequence reads: CATTGSKNEQYF. The CDR3 bases are TGTGCCACCACAGGGTCGAAGAACGAGCAGTACTTC.

This clonotype was counted between two and nine times. The V and J genes are TRBV3-1 and TRBJ2-5; a weak D match, TRBD2 (5 bases). CDR3 length: 13 residues. The germline V gene encodes CDR1 LGHDT and CDR2 YNNKEL (reference sequence). Trimming stripped 2 bases from V and 5 bases from J, with 9 bases between. CDR3 loop: CASSQYGEETQYF. The CDR3 coding sequence is TGTGCCAGCAGCCAATATGGGGAGGAGACCCAGTACTTC.

This sequence joins TRBV5-4 and TRBJ1-2, with a tentative D call TRBD1 (5 bases). Germline V gives CDR1 SGHNT, CDR2 YYREEE (reference sequence). Trimming shortened V by 3 bases and J by 8 bases, and 14 bases separated the two germline ends. CDR3 length: 13 amino acids. CDR3 sequence (DNA): TGTGCCAGCAGCTGGGCCGCGGGGGGAGGCTACACCTTC. Translated, it gives CASSWAAGGGYTF.

This clonotype was counted a few times. The chain recombines TRBV7-9 with TRBJ1-2, with 7 nucleotides matching TRBD1. The CDR3 runs to 15 residues. Germline values: CDR1 SEHNR, CDR2 FQNEAQ (reference sequence). V shed 5 bases, J shed 4 bases, and the junction held 10 bases outside the gene matches. The CDR3 DNA sequence: TGTGCCAGCAGCATTTCGACAGGGTCGACCTATGGCTACACCTTC. It specifies CASSISTGSTYGYTF.